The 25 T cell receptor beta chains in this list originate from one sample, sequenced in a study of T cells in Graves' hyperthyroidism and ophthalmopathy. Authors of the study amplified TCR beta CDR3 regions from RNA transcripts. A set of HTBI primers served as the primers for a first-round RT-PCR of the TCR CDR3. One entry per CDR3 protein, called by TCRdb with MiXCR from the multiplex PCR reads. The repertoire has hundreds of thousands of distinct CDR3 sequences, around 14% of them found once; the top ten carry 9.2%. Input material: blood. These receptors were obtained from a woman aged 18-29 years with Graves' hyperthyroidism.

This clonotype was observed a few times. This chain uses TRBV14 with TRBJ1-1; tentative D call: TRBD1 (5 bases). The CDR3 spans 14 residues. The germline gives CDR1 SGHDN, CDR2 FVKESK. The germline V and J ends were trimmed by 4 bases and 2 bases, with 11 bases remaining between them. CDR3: CASSPGTYNTEAFF. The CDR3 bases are TGTGCCAGCAGCCCGGGGACCTACAACACTGAAGCTTTCTTT.

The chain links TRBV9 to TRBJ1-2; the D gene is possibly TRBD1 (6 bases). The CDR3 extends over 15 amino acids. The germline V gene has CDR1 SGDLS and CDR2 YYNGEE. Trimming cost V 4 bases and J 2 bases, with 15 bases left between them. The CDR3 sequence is CASSPGRGRNYGYTF. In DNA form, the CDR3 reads TGTGCCAGCAGCCCCGGCCGGGGGCGGAACTATGGCTACACCTTC.

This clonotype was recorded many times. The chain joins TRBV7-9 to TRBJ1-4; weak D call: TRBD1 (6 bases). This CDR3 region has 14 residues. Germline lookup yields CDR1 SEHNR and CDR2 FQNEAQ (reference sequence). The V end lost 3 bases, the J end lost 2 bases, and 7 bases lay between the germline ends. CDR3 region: CASSLQGTNEKLFF. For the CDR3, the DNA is TGTGCCAGCAGCTTGCAGGGGACTAATGAAAAACTGTTTTTT.

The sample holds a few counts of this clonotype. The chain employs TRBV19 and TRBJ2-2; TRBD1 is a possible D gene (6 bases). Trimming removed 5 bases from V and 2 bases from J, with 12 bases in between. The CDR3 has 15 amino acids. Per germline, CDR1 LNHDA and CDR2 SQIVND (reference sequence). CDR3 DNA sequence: TGTGCCAGTAGTTGGCACAGGGACAACACCGGGGAGCTGTTTTTT. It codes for CASSWHRDNTGELFF.

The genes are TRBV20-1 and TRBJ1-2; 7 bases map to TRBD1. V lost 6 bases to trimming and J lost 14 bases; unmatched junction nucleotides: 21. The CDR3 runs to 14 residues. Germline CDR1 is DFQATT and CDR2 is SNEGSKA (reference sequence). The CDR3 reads CSALHPGTVALRTF. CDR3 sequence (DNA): TGCAGTGCCTTACATCCCGGGACAGTGGCCCTCAGGACCTTC.

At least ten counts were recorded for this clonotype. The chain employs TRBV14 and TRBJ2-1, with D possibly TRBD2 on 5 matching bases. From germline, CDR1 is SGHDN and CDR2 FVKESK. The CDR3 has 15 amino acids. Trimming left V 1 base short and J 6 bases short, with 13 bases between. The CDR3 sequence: CASSQVIGIGNEQFF. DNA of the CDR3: TGTGCCAGCAGCCAAGTTATCGGGATAGGCAATGAGCAGTTCTTC.

The CDR3 loop reads CASSATQDYSYEQYF. In nucleotides, the CDR3 is TGTGCCAGCAGCGCCACCCAAGACTACTCCTACGAGCAGTACTTC. The chain links TRBV9 to TRBJ2-7; a possible D gene is TRBD2 (5 bases). This CDR3 spans 15 amino acids. Trimming stripped 3 bases from V and 0 bases from J, with 13 bases between. The germline gives CDR1 SGDLS, CDR2 YYNGEE. The whole variable domain, remainder taken from reference TRBV9 and TRBJ2-7, is DSGVTQTPKHLITATGQRVTLRCSPRSGDLSVYWYQQSLDQGLQFLIQYYNGEERAKGNILERFSAQQFPDLHSELNLSSLELGDSALYFCASSATQDYSYEQYFGPGTRLTVT.

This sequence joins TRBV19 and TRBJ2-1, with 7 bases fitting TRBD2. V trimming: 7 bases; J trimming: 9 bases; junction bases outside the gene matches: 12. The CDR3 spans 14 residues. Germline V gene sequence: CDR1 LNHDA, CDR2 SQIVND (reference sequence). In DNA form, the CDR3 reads TGTGCCAGTACCGGCGGGAGACTGCTGGGTGAGCAGTTCTTC. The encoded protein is CASTGGRLLGEQFF.

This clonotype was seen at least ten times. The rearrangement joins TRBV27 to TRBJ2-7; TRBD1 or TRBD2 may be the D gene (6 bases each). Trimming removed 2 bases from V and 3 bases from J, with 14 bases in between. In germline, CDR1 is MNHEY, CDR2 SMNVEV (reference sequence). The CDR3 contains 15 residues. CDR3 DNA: TGTGCCAGCAGTTTAAAGGGGGGCCCCCTCTACGAGCAGTACTTC. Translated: CASSLKGGPLYEQYF.

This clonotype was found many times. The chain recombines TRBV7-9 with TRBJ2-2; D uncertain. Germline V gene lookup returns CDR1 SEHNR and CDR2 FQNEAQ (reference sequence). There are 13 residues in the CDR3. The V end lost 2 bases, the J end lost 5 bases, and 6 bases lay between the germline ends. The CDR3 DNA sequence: TGTGCCAGCAGCTTATCGCAGACCGGGGAGCTGTTTTTT. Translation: CASSLSQTGELFF.

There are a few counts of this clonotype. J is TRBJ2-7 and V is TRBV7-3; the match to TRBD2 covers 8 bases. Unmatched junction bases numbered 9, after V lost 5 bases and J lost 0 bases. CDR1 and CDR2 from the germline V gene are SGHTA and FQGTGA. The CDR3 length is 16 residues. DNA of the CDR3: TGTGCCAGCAGCCCCCACCAGCGGGGGAGCTCCTACGAGCAGTACTTC. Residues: CASSPHQRGSSYEQYF.

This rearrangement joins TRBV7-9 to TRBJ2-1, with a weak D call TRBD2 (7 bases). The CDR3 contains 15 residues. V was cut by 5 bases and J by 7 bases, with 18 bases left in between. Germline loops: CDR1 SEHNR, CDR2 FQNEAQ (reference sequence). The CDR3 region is CASSRGGVGLNEQFF. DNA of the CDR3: TGTGCCAGCAGCCGAGGGGGGGTAGGGTTGAATGAGCAGTTCTTC.

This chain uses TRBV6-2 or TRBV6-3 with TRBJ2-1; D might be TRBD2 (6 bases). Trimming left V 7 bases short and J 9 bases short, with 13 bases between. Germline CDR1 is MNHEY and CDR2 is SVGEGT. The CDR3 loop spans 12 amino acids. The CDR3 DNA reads TGTGCCAGCACAACGGGGCGGGGTGAGCAGTTCTTC. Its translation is CASTTGRGEQFF.

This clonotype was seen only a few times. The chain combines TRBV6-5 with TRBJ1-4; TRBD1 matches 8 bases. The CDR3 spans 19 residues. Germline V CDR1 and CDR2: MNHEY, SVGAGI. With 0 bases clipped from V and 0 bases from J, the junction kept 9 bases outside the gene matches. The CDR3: CASSYSIRGRSATNEKLFF. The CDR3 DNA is TGTGCCAGCAGTTACTCGATCAGGGGGCGGTCTGCAACTAATGAAAAACTGTTTTTT.

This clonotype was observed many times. CDR3 bases: TGTGCCAGCATCGAGAGCTCCTACAATGAGCAGTTCTTC. Protein: CASIESSYNEQFF. The V call is TRBV6-2 or TRBV6-3, the J call TRBJ2-1; D not certain. Germline CDR1 reads MNHEY; CDR2 reads SVGEGT. The ends were cut back, 7 bases at V and 0 bases at J, with 7 bases in the middle. This CDR3 is 13 amino acids long.

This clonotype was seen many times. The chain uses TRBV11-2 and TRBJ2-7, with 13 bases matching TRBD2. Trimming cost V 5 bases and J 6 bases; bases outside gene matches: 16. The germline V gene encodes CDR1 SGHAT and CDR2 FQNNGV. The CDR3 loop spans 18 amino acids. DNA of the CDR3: TGTGCCAGCAGCCGAATTAAAACTAGCGGGAGGGCCCCACCCGAGCAGTACTTC. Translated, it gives CASSRIKTSGRAPPEQYF.

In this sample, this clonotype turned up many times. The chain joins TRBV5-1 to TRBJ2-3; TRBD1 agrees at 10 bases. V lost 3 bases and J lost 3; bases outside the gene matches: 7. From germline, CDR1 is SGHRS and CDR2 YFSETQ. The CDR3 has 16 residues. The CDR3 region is CASSSSGTGVTDTQYF. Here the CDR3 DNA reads TGCGCCAGCAGCTCCTCCGGGACAGGGGTTACAGATACGCAGTATTTT.

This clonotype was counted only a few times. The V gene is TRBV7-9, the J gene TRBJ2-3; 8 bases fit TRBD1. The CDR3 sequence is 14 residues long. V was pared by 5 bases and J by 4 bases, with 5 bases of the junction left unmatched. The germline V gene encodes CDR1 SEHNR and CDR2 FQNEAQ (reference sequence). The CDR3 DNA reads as TGTGCCAGCAGCACCAGGACAGGGTCAGATACGCAGTATTTT. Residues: CASSTRTGSDTQYF.

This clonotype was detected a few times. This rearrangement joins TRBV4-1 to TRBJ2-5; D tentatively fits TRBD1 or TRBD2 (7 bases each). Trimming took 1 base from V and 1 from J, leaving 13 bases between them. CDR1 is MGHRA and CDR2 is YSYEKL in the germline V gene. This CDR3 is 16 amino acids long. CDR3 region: CASSQGQGGLQETQYF. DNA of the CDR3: TGCGCCAGCAGCCAAGGTCAGGGGGGGCTCCAAGAGACCCAGTACTTC.

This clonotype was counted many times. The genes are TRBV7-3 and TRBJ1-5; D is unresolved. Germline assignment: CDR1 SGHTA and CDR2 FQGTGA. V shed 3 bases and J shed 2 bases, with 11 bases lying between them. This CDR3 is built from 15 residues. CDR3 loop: CASSFRDHGNQPQHF. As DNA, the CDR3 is TGTGCCAGCAGCTTTAGGGATCATGGCAATCAGCCCCAGCATTTT. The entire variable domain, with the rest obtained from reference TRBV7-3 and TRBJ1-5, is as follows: GAGVSQTPSNKVTEKGKYVELRCDPISGHTALYWYRQSLGQGPEFLIYFQGTGAADDSGLPNDRFFAVRPEGSVSTLKIQRTERGDSAVYLCASSFRDHGNQPQHFGDGTRLSIL.

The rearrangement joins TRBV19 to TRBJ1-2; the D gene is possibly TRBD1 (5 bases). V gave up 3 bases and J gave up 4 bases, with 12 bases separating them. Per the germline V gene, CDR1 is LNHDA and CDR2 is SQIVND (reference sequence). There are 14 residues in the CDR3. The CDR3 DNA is TGTGCCAGTAGTATGGGAGGGGCCGGCTATGGCTACACCTTC. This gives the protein CASSMGGAGYGYTF.

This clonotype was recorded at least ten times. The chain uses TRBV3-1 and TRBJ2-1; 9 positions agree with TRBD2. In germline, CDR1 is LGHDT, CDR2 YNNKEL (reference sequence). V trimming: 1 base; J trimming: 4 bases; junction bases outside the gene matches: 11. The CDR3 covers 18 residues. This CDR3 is CASSQGWLAGSHYNEQFF. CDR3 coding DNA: TGTGCCAGCAGCCAAGGATGGCTAGCGGGATCCCATTACAATGAGCAGTTCTTC.

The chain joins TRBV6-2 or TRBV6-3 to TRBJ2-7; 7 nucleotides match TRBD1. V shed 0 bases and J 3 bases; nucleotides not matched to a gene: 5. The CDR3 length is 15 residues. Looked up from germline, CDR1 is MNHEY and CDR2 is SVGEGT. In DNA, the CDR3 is TGTGCCAGCAGTTACTCAGGGGACAGTTACTACGAGCAGTACTTC. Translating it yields CASSYSGDSYYEQYF.

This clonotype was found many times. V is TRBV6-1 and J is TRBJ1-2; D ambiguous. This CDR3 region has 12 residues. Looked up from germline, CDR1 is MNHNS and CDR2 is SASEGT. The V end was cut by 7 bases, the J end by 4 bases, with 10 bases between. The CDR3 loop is CASKAPSYGYTF. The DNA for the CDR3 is TGTGCCAGCAAGGCTCCGAGCTATGGCTACACCTTC.

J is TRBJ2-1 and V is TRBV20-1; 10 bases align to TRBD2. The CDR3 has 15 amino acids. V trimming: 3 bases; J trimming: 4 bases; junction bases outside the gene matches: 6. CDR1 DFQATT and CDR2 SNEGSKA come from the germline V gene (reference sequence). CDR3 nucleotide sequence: TGCAGTGCTAGGTACCCTAGCGGGGGTTACAATGAGCAGTTCTTC. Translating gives CSARYPSGGYNEQFF.